This T cell receptor beta chain was captured in a study of cytomegalovirus exposure and HLA in healthy donors. This clone came up once. What it binds is unknown. Overall study results and limits: In the approximately 120 validation repertoires, a later analysis found that first-cohort TCR clusters tended to co-occur. It was reportedly the case that the classifier diagnosed cytomegalovirus status with high specificity and sensitivity.

Generated by immunoSEQ multiplex PCR, the TCRdb table keeps only in-frame clones and is missing some. The profile shows 130,000 to 150,000 clones, 80% to 90% of them singletons. J gave up 3 bases and V 4 bases, and 5 bases lay outside the gene matches. From germline, CDR1 is SGHTA and CDR2 FQGTGA. The CDR3 contains 14 residues. Sequencing input: PBMCs. This chain links TRBV7-3 with TRBJ2-5; TRBD1 aligns across 7 bases. This receptor was obtained from a woman between 18 and 29 years old in good health and CMV-seropositive. The CDR3 is CASSSGQAEETQYF. The CDR3 nucleotides are TGTGCCAGCAGCTCCGGACAGGCAGAAGAGACCCAGTACTTC. The whole variable domain, remainder taken from reference TRBV7-3 and TRBJ2-5, is GAGVSQTPSNKVTEKGKYVELRCDPISGHTALYWYRQSLGQGPEFLIYFQGTGAADDSGLPNDRFFAVRPEGSVSTLKIQRTERGDSAVYLCASSSGQAEETQYFGPGTRLLVL.